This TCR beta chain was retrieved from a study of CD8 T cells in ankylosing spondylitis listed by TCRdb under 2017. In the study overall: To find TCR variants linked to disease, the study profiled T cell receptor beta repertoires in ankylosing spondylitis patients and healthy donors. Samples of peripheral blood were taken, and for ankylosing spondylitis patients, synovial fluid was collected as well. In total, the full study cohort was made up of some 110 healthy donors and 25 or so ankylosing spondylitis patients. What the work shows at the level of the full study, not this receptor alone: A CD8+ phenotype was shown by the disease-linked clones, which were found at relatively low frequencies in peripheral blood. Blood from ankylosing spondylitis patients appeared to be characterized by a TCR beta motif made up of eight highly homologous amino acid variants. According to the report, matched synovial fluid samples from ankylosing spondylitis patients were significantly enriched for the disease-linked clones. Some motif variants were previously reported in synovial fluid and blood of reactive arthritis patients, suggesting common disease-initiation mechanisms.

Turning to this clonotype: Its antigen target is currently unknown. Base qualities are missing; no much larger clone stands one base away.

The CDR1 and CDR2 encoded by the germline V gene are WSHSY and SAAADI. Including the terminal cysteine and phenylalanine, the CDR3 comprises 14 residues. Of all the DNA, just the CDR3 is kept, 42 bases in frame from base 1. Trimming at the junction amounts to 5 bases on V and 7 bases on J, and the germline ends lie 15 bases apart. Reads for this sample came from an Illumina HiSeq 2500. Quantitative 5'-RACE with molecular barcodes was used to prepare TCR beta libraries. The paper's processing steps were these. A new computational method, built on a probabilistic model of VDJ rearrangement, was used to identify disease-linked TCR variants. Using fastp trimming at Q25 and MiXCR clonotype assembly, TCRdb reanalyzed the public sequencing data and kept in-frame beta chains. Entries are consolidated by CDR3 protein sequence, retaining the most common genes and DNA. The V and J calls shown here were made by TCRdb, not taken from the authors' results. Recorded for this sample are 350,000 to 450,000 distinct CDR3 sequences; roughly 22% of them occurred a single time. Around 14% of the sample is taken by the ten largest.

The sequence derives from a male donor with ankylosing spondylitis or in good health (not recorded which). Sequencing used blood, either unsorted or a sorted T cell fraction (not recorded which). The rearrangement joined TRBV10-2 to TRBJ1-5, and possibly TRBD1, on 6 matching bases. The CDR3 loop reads CASSWGGFGQPQHF. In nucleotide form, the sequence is TGCGCCAGCAGTTGGGGGGGCTTTGGGCAGCCCCAGCATTTT.